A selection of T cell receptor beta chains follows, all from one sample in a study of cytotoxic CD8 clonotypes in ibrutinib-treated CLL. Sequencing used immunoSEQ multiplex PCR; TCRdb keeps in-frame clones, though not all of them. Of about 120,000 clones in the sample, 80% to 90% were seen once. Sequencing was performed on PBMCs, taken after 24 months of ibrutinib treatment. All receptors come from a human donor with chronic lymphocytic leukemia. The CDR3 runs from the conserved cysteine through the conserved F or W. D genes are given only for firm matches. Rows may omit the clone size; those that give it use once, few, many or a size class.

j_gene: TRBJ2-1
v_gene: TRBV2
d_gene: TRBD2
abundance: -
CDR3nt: TGTGCCAGCGGGGGGACTAGCTCCTACAATGAGCAGTTCTTC
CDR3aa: CASGGTSSYNEQFF

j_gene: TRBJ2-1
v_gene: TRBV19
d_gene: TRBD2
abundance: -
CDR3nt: TGTGCCAGTAGCGATAGGAGTGGGCGGGAGCCCAGGGTGCAGTTCTTC
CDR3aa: CASSDRSGREPRVQFF

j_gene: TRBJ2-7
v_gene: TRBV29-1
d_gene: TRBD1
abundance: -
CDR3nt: TGCAGCGTTGAAGATAGCAGGGGGAACTCCTACGAGCAGTACTTC
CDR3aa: CSVEDSRGNSYEQYF

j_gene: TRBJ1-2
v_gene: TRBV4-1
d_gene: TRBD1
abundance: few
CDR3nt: TGCGCCAGCAGCCAGGGGAGGACAGGACAAGGCTACACCTTC
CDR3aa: CASSQGRTGQGYTF

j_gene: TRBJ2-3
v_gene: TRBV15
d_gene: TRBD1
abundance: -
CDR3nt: TGTGCCACCTCGGACAGGGGGCCGGGAGATACGCAGTATTTT
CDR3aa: CATSDRGPGDTQYF

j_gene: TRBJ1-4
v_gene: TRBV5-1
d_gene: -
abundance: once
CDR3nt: TGCGCCAGCAGCTTGTCAGGGGCTAAGGAAAAACTGTTTTTT
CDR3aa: CASSLSGAKEKLFF

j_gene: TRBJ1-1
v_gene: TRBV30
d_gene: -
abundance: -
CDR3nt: TGTGCCTGGGAGGCAAGGGCTGAAGCTTTCTTT
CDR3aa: CAWEARAEAFF

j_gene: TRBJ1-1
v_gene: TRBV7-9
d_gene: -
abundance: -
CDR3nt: TGTGCCAGCTCCATCGACAGCGCGAACACTGAAGCTTTCTTT
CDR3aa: CASSIDSANTEAFF

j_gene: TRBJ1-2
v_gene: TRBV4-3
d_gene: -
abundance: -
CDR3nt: TGCGCCAGCAGCCAAGGTAGCCACGGAGCTAACTATGGCTACACCTTC
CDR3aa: CASSQGSHGANYGYTF

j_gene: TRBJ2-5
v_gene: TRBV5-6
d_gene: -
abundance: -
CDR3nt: TGTGCCAGCAGCTTACATAACAGGCTAGAGACCCAGTACTTC
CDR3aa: CASSLHNRLETQYF

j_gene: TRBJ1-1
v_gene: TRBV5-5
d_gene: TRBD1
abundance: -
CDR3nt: TGTGCCAGCACCCCATGGGGGACAGTGAACACTGAAGCTTTCTTT
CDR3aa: CASTPWGTVNTEAFF

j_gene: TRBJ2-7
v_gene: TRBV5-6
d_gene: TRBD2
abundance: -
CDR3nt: TGTGCCAGCAGCTTGGCTTTAGGACTAGCGGGGTCCTACGAGCAGTACTTC
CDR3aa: CASSLALGLAGSYEQYF

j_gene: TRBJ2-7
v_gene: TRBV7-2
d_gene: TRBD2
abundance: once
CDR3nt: TGTGCCAGCAGCTCCCCTGGGCGGGGGTCCTACGAGCAGTACTTC
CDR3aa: CASSSPGRGSYEQYF

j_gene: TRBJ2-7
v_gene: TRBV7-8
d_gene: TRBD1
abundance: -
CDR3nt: TGTGCCAGCAGCCCCCCCCGACAGGGAATCTCCTACGAGCAGTACTTC
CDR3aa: CASSPPRQGISYEQYF

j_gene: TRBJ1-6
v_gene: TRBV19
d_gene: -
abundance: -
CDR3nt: TGTGCCAGTAGTATAGGGCAGGGTTCTTCACCCCTCCACTTT
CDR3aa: CASSIGQGSSPLHF

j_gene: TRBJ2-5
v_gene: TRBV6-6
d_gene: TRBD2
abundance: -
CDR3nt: TGTGCCGGTCCCCGTAGCGGGTGGGATAGTGGAGAGACCCAGTACTTC
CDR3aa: CAGPRSGWDSGETQYF

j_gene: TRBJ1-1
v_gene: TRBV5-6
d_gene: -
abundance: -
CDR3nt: TGTGCCAGCAGCTTGTATACTGAAGCTTTCTTT
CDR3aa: CASSLYTEAFF

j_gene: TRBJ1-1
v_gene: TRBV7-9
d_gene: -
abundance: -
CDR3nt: TGTGCCAGCAGCTTGATGAACTTATCTGAAGCTTTCTTT
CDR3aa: CASSLMNLSEAFF

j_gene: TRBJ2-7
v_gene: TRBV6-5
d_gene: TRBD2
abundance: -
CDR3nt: TGTGCCAGCAGTTATCCTAGCGGGGGGGCTTACGAGCAGTACTTC
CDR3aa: CASSYPSGGAYEQYF

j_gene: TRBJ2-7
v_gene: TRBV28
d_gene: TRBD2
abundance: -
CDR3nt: TGTGCCAGCAGATTTTTAGCGGGAGACCAGCAGTACTTC
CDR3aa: CASRFLAGDQQYF

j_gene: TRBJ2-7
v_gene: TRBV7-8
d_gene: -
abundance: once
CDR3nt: TGTGCCAGCAGCGACAGTAGGGACCAAACCTACGAGCAGTACTTC
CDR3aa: CASSDSRDQTYEQYF

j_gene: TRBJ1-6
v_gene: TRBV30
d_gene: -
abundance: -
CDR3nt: TGTGCCTGGAGTACCAGGTATAATTCACCCCTCCACTTT
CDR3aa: CAWSTRYNSPLHF

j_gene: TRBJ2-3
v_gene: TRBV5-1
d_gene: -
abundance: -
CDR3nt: TGCGCCAGCAGCTTGGTTGTTTCGGGCACAGATACGCAGTATTTT
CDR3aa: CASSLVVSGTDTQYF

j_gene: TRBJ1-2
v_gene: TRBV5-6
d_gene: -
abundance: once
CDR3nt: TGTGCCAGCAGCTTTCTATCAGGCTACACCTTC
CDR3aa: CASSFLSGYTF

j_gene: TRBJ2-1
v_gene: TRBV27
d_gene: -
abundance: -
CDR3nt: TGTGCCAGCAGTTTCCAGAGCTCCTACAATGAGCAGTTCTTC
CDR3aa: CASSFQSSYNEQFF

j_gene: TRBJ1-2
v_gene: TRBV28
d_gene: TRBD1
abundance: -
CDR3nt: TGTGCCAGCACCAAGGGGGCCGGAGACTATGGCTACACCTTC
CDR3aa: CASTKGAGDYGYTF

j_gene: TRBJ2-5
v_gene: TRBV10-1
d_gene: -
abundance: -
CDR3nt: TGCGCCAGCAGTGAGCGGGGCGCGGAGACCCAGTACTTC
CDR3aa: CASSERGAETQYF

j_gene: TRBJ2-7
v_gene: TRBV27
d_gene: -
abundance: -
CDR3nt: TGTGCCAGCAGTTCGCGCGGGTCCTACGAGCAGTACTTC
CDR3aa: CASSSRGSYEQYF

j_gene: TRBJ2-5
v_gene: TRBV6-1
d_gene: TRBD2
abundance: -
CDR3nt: TGTGCCAGCAGACTAGCGGGAGTAGGGCAGACCCAGTACTTC
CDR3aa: CASRLAGVGQTQYF

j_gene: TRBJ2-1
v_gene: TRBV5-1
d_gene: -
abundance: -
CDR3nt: TGCGCCAGCAACTGGGAAGGGGAGGTCGCCTACAATGAGCAGTTCTTC
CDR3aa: CASNWEGEVAYNEQFF

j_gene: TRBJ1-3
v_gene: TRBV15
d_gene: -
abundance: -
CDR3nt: TGTGCCACCAGCAGAGGTCTGGGGGGTACTGGAAACACCATATATTTT
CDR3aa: CATSRGLGGTGNTIYF

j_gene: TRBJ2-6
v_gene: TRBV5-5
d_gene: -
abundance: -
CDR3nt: TGTGCCAGCAGCCCATCGAGGGCCAACGTCCTGACTTTC
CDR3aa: CASSPSRANVLTF

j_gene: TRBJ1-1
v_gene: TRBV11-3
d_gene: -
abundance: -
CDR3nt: TGTGCCAGCAGCTTACTTGACACCAGGATTATGAACACTGAAGCTTTCTTT
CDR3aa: CASSLLDTRIMNTEAFF

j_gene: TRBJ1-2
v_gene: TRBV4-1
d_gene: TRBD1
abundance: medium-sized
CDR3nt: TGCGCCAGCAGCCAGGCAGTTCGGCGCAGGGGGCTCTACACCTTC
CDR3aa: CASSQAVRRRGLYTF

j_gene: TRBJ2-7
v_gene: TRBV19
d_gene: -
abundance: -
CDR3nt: TGTGCCAGTAGTATAAACCACAGGGGACTTTACGAGCAGTACTTC
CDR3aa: CASSINHRGLYEQYF

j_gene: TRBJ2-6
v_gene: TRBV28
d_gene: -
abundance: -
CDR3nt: TGTGCCAGCAGTTTTGGGGGCTCTGGGGCCAACGTCCTGACTTTC
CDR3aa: CASSFGGSGANVLTF

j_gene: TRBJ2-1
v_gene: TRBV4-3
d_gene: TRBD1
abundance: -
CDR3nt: TGCGCCAGCAGCCGAGTGGGACGGACAGGGTTCTTTGGTGAGCAGTTCTTC
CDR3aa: CASSRVGRTGFFGEQFF

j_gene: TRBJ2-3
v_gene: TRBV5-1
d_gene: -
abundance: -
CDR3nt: TGCGCCAGCAGCTTGGAACAGGGAGCAGATACGCAGTATTTT
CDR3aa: CASSLEQGADTQYF

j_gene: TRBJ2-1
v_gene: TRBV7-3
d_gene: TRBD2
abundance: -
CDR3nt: TGTGCCAGCAGCTTAATTGCGGGAGCGGCCTACAATGAGCAGTTCTTC
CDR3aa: CASSLIAGAAYNEQFF

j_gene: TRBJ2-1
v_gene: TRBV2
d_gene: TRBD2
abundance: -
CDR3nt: TGTGCCAGCAGAACCACTAGCGGGGCCGACAATGAGCAGTTCTTC
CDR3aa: CASRTTSGADNEQFF

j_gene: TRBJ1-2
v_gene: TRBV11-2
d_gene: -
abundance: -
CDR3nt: TGTGCCAGCACCTCGTTGCGGGAGGGGCGGTCTAGTGGCTACACCTTC
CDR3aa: CASTSLREGRSSGYTF

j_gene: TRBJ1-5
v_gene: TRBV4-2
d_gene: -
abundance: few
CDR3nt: TGTGCCAGCAGCCCCCAGATGGGGAGTCCCAATCAGCCCCAGCATTTT
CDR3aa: CASSPQMGSPNQPQHF

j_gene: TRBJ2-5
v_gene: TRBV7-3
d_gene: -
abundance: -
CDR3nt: TGTGCCAGCAGCCGGGGACAAGAAGAGACCCAGTACTTC
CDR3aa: CASSRGQEETQYF

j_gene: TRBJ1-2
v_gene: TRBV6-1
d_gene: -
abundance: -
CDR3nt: TGTGCCAGCAGTGAACCCTCACGTGGCTACACCTTC
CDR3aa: CASSEPSRGYTF

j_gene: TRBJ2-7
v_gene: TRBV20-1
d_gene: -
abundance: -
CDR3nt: TGCAGTGTGCATAGCGGCTACGAGCAGTACTTC
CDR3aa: CSVHSGYEQYF

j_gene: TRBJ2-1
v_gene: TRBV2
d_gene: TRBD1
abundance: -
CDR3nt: TGTGCCAGCAGTGTGGAGGACAGGGCTGTGTACAATGAGCAGTTCTTC
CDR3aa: CASSVEDRAVYNEQFF

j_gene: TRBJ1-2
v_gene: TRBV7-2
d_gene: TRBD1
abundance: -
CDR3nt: TGTGCCAGCAGTTGGGACAGAAACTATGGCTACACCTTC
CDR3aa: CASSWDRNYGYTF

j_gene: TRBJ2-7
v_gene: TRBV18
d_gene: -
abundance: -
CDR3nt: TGTGCCAGCTCACTCACTAGACTGGGTGATGATTCCTACGAGCAGTACTTC
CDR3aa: CASSLTRLGDDSYEQYF

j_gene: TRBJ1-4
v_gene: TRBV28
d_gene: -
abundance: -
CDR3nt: TGTGCCACCATGGATGCAACTAATGAAAAACTGTTTTTT
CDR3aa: CATMDATNEKLFF

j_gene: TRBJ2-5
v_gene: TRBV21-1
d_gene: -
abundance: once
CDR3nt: TGTGCCAGCAGCTCTCGACTGGATAAGGACTTC
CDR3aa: CASSSRLDKDF

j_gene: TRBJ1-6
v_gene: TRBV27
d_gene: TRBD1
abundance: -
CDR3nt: TGTGCCAGCAGTGCAAGGGGACAGGGTAATTCACCCCTCCACTTT
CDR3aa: CASSARGQGNSPLHF

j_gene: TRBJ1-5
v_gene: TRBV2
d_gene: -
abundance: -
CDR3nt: TGTGCCAGCGGGAGCGGACATAGCAATCAGCCCCAGCATTTT
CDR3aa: CASGSGHSNQPQHF

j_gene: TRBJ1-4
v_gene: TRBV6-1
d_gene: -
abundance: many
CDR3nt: TGTGCCAGCAGCCTGCGAGCTAATGAAAAACTGTTTTTT
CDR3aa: CASSLRANEKLFF